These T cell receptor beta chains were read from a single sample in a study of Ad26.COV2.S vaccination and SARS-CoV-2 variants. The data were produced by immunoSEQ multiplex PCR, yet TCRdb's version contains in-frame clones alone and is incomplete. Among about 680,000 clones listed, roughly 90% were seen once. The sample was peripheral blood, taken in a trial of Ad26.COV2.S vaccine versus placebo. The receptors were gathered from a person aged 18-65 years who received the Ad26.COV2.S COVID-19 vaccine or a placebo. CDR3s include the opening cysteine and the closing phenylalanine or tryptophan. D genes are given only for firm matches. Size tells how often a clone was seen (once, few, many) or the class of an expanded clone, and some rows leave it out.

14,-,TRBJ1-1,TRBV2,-,CASSGKPGGTEAFF,TGTGCCAGCAGTGGGAAGCCCGGCGGCACTGAAGCTTTCTTT
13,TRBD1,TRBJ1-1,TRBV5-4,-,CASSTTGVTEAFF,TGTGCCAGCAGCACCACAGGGGTCACTGAAGCTTTCTTT
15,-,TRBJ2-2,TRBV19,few,CASATGRLNTGELFF,TGTGCCAGCGCCACAGGTCGACTGAACACCGGGGAGCTGTTTTTT
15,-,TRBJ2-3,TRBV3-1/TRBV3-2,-,CASSQVGRGTDTQYF,TGTGCCAGCAGCCAAGTGGGAAGGGGCACAGATACGCAGTATTTT
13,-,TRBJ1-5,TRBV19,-,CASSLARNQPQHF,TGTGCCAGTAGTTTGGCTCGCAATCAGCCCCAGCATTTT
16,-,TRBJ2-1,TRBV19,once,CASSPGRRLGGGEQFF,TGTGCCAGTAGTCCAGGTCGGAGACTAGGTGGCGGTGAGCAGTTCTTC
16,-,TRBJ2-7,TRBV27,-,CASSLSRLRGFYEQYF,TGTGCCAGCAGTTTATCGCGCTTACGGGGCTTCTACGAGCAGTACTTC
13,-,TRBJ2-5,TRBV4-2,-,CASSQDWGETQYF,TGTGCCAGCAGCCAAGATTGGGGTGAGACCCAGTACTTC
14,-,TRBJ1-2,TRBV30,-,CAWSVAVEWYGYTF,TGTGCCTGGAGTGTCGCCGTCGAATGGTATGGCTACACCTTC
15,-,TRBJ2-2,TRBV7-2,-,CASSVSAGLSGELFF,TGTGCCAGCAGCGTCAGCGCGGGGCTTAGCGGGGAGCTGTTTTTT
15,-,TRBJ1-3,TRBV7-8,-,CASSSGPQEGNTIYF,TGTGCCAGCAGCTCGGGTCCTCAGGAGGGAAACACCATATATTTT
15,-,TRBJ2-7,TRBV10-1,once,CASSDPTGPYYEQYF,TGCGCCAGCAGTGACCCTACCGGGCCTTACTACGAGCAGTACTTC
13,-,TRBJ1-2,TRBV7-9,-,CASSLGGGYGYTF,TGTGCCAGCAGCTTGGGCGGTGGATATGGCTACACCTTC
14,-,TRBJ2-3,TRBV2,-,CASIRGIFTDTQYF,TGTGCCAGCATTCGGGGGATTTTCACAGATACGCAGTATTTT
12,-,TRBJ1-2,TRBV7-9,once,CASSFASGGYTF,TGTGCCAGCAGCTTTGCCTCAGGGGGCTACACCTTC
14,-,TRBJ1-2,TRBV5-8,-,CASSLVTVLYGYTF,TGTGCCAGCAGCTTGGTGACAGTTCTCTATGGCTACACCTTC
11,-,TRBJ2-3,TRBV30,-,CAWSLGDTQYF,TGTGCCTGGAGTTTGGGAGATACGCAGTATTTT
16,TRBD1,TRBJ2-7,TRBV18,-,CASSPPWTGGTYEQYF,TGTGCCAGCTCACCACCTTGGACAGGGGGCACCTACGAGCAGTACTTC
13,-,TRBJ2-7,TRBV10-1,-,CASSPEKTYEQYF,TGCGCCAGCAGTCCGGAGAAGACCTACGAGCAGTACTTC
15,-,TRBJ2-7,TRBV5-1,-,CASSNTGTAAYEQYF,TGCGCCAGCAGCAACACCGGGACGGCCGCCTACGAGCAGTACTTC
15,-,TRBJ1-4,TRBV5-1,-,CASSPIQGTNEKLFF,TGCGCCAGCAGCCCCATCCAGGGAACTAATGAAAAACTGTTTTTT
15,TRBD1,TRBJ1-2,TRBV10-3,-,CAISFSLQGGYGYTF,TGTGCCATCAGTTTTTCACTACAGGGGGGCTATGGCTACACCTTC
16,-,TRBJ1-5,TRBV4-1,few,CASSQPSQGINQPQHF,TGCGCCAGCAGCCAACCTAGTCAGGGGATCAATCAGCCCCAGCATTTT
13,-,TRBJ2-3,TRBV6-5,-,CASSYYWADTQYF,TGTGCCAGCAGTTACTACTGGGCAGATACGCAGTATTTT
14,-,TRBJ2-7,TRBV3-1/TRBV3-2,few,CASSQEFPGYEQYF,TGTGCCAGCAGCCAAGAATTTCCAGGGTACGAGCAGTACTTC
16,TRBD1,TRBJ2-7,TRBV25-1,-,CANPDRGESSSYEQYF,TGTGCCAACCCCGACAGGGGGGAATCTAGCTCCTACGAGCAGTACTTC
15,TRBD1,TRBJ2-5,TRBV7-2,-,CASSRDRGREETQYF,TGTGCCAGCAGCAGGGACAGGGGCCGGGAAGAGACCCAGTACTTC
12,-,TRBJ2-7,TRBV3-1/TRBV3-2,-,CATSSGPPEQYF,TGTGCCACATCCTCGGGGCCTCCCGAGCAGTACTTC
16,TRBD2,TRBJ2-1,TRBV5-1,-,CASSDQGLAAYNEQFF,TGCGCCAGCAGCGACCAGGGACTAGCGGCCTACAATGAGCAGTTCTTC
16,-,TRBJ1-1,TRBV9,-,CASSAHSQGLNTEAFF,TGTGCCAGCAGCGCCCACTCACAGGGCTTGAACACTGAAGCTTTCTTT
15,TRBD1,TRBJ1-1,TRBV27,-,CASNEHTGQRGEAFF,TGTGCCAGCAACGAACACACGGGACAGCGCGGTGAAGCTTTCTTT
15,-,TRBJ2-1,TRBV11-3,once,CASSLDGVTYNEQFF,TGTGCCAGCAGCTTAGATGGGGTTACCTACAATGAGCAGTTCTTC
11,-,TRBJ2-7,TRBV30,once,CASTGYSEQYF,TGTGCCTCCACAGGGTACAGCGAGCAGTACTTC
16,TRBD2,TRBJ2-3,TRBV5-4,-,CASSLWLAGRGDTQYF,TGTGCCAGCAGCTTGTGGCTAGCGGGACGGGGAGATACGCAGTATTTT